Listed here are 19 T cell receptor beta chains from one sample, sequenced in a study of blood T cell repertoires in COVID-19. The method was immunoSEQ multiplex PCR; TCRdb's version includes in-frame clones alone and lacks a portion of them. The repertoire holds under 200,000 clones, around 83% seen once, with 8.3% in the top ten. The specimen was peripheral blood. These TCRs come from a woman aged 55-70 years with COVID-19, enrolled during active disease.

V usage is TRBV18 and J usage is TRBJ1-2; maybe TRBD1 (6 bases). The germline V gene encodes CDR1 KGHSH and CDR2 LQKENI. The V end lost 2 bases, the J end lost 0 bases, and 13 bases lay between the germline ends. The CDR3 consists of 16 residues. This CDR3 reads CASSPWTAAANYGYTF. The CDR3 DNA reads as TGTGCCAGCTCACCATGGACAGCGGCGGCTAACTATGGCTACACCTTC.

The chain recombines TRBV5-8 with TRBJ1-2, with no clear D. CDR3 length: 15 amino acids. Germline V gene sequence: CDR1 SGHTS, CDR2 YDEGEE. V shed 4 bases and J shed 4 bases, with 17 bases lying between them. CDR3 in DNA: TGTGCCAGCAGCACGGATCTACAGAGTCCCTATGGCTACACCTTC. Encoded protein: CASSTDLQSPYGYTF.

This clone was found once. This rearrangement joins TRBV7-9 to TRBJ1-5; D might be TRBD1 (5 bases). This CDR3 has 16 residues. The V end lost 4 bases, the J end lost 0 bases, and 13 bases lay between the germline ends. The germline V gene encodes CDR1 SEHNR and CDR2 FQNEAQ (reference sequence). The CDR3 DNA follows: TGTGCCAGCAGCTCATATACAGGATATAGCAATCAGCCCCAGCATTTT. Amino acids: CASSSYTGYSNQPQHF. Variable domain in full (rest from reference TRBV7-9 and TRBJ1-5): DTGVSQNPRHKITKRGQNVTFRCDPISEHNRLYWYRQTLGQGPEFLTYFQNEAQLEKSRLLSDRFSAERPKGSFSTLEIQRTEQGDSAMYLCASSSYTGYSNQPQHFGDGTRLSIL.

The genes are TRBV5-1 and TRBJ2-5, with D possibly TRBD2 on 5 matching bases. V was trimmed by 1 base and J by 5 bases, leaving 12 bases between them. Germline V gene data show CDR1 as SGHRS and CDR2 as YFSETQ. This CDR3 has 14 residues. For the CDR3, the DNA is TGCGCCAGCAGCTTGAGTGGTAGCGCTGAGACCCAGTACTTC. This translates into CASSLSGSAETQYF.

This clone appeared a few times. V usage is TRBV29-1 and J usage is TRBJ2-2, with 12 nucleotides matching TRBD2. CDR3 length equals 15 residues. V gave up 6 bases and J gave up 7 bases; unmatched junction bases: 9. CDR1 SQVTM and CDR2 ANQGSEA come from the germline V gene. The CDR3 loop reads CSVAQTSGGGGELFF. CDR3 DNA sequence: TGCAGCGTGGCCCAGACTAGCGGGGGAGGCGGGGAGCTGTTTTTT.

The rearrangement uses TRBV11-2 and TRBJ2-2; tentative D call: TRBD1 (7 bases). The CDR3 is made up of 16 amino acids. V lost 5 bases and J 2 bases, leaving 15 bases between the germline ends. Germline loops: CDR1 SGHAT, CDR2 FQNNGV. CDR3 DNA sequence: TGTGCCAGCAGCACCCGGACAGGACTAAACACCGGGGAGCTGTTTTTT. It is translated as CASSTRTGLNTGELFF.

The V and J genes are TRBV7-6 and TRBJ2-5; unclear D gene. Trimming took 2 bases from V and 1 from J, leaving 5 bases between them. This CDR3 spans 13 amino acids. Germline values: CDR1 SGHVS, CDR2 FNYEAQ. The CDR3 protein is CASSLSVQETQYF. The CDR3 DNA follows: TGTGCCAGCAGCTTATCAGTCCAAGAGACCCAGTACTTC. Drawing the rest from reference TRBV7-6 and TRBJ2-5, the complete variable domain is GAGVSQSPRYKVTKRGQDVALRCDPISGHVSLYWYRQALGQGPEFLTYFNYEAQQDKSGLPNDRFSAERPEGSISTLTIQRTEQRDSAMYRCASSLSVQETQYFGPGTRLLVL.

The V call is TRBV6-5, the J call TRBJ1-6, with 7 bases matching TRBD1. This CDR3 has 13 amino acids. Germline V gene data show CDR1 as MNHEY and CDR2 as SVGAGI. The junction had 3 bases not matched to a gene; V was cut back by 6 bases and J by 7 bases. The CDR3 here is CASRTGINSPLHF. CDR3 DNA sequence: TGTGCCAGCAGGACAGGGATCAATTCACCCCTCCACTTT.

This chain uses TRBV3-1 (or the pseudogene TRBV3-2) with TRBJ2-2; the D gene is possibly TRBD2 (7 bases). The germline V gene encodes CDR1 LGHDT and CDR2 YNNKEL (reference sequence). Trimming pared 1 base from V and 2 bases from J, leaving 11 bases between. The CDR3 contains 16 residues. The CDR3 nucleotides read TGTGCCAGCAGCCAAGGAGGGGGGGCTAACACCGGGGAGCTGTTTTTT. It yields the protein CASSQGGGANTGELFF.

V gene TRBV5-4 combines with J gene TRBJ2-6; no clear D. V was cut by 3 bases and J by 0 bases, with 16 bases left in between. The CDR3 runs 18 residues. Germline CDR1 reads SGHNT; CDR2 reads YYREEE (reference sequence). The CDR3 reads CASSSLRNSPSGANVLTF. The CDR3 nucleotides read TGTGCCAGCAGCTCCCTCCGGAACAGCCCCTCTGGGGCCAACGTCCTGACTTTC.

The gene calls are TRBV19 and TRBJ2-1; tentatively, D is TRBD1 (5 bases). This CDR3 is built from 13 residues. Per the germline V gene, CDR1 is LNHDA and CDR2 is SQIVND (reference sequence). V lost 3 bases and J lost 8, with 11 bases in between. The CDR3: CASSMLVRDEQFF. DNA of the CDR3: TGTGCCAGTAGTATGTTAGTCAGGGATGAGCAGTTCTTC.

V gene TRBV7-9 combines with J gene TRBJ1-2; a weak D match, TRBD1 (5 bases). CDR3 length: 14 amino acids. Germline V gene sequence: CDR1 SEHNR, CDR2 FQNEAQ (reference sequence). V was cut by 2 bases and J by 4 bases, with 11 bases left in between. The CDR3 loop reads CASSLPQGAYGYTF. The CDR3 nucleotides read TGTGCCAGCAGCTTACCCCAGGGCGCCTATGGCTACACCTTC.

This clone was recorded a few times. This rearrangement joins TRBV19 to TRBJ2-4, with a possible D match to TRBD1 (6 bases). Per the germline V gene, CDR1 is LNHDA and CDR2 is SQIVND (reference sequence). Trimming cost V 5 bases and J 11 bases, with 16 bases left between them. The CDR3 extends over 13 amino acids. Written as DNA, the CDR3 is TGTGCCAGTAGTCAAAACCGGGACACCTTTCAGTACTTC. Translating gives CASSQNRDTFQYF.

The rearrangement links TRBV5-5 to TRBJ2-1; maybe TRBD2 (6 bases). The germline V gene has CDR1 SGHKS and CDR2 YYEKEE (reference sequence). The CDR3 has 15 residues. The V end lost 5 bases, the J end lost 4 bases, and 16 bases lay between the germline ends. CDR3 loop: CASRREAASYNEQFF. The CDR3 DNA sequence: TGTGCCAGCAGGAGGGAGGCTGCATCATACAATGAGCAGTTCTTC.

V and J are TRBV15 and TRBJ2-1; 10 nucleotides line up with TRBD2. CDR1 LNHNV and CDR2 YYDKDF come from the germline V gene (reference sequence). V lost 0 bases, J lost 2 bases, and 4 bases stayed unmatched. The CDR3 is made up of 17 amino acids. CDR3 residues: CATSRDPGTSAYNEQFF. The DNA for the CDR3 is TGTGCCACCAGCAGAGATCCCGGGACTAGCGCCTACAATGAGCAGTTCTTC.

The gene calls are TRBV29-1 and TRBJ1-1; no clear D gene. This CDR3 is 14 amino acids long. Germline V CDR1 and CDR2: SQVTM, ANQGSEA. V dropped 8 bases and J dropped 0 bases, with 16 bases sitting between them. CDR3 loop: CSPGLATLNTEAFF. CDR3 nucleotides: TGCAGCCCTGGCTTGGCCACCTTGAACACTGAAGCTTTCTTT.

In the case of this clone: At one end, the junction sequence differs from germline, possibly due to a read error. The chain employs TRBV6-5 and TRBJ1-6, with D possibly matching TRBD1 (6 bases). The CDR3 is made up of 14 amino acids. From germline, CDR1 is MNHEY and CDR2 SVGAGI. CDR3 sequence reads: CASSDRSYYSPLHF. DNA of the CDR3: TGTGCCAGCTCGGACAGATCCTATTATTCACCCCTCCACTTT.

The chain combines TRBV15 with TRBJ1-5, with 7 positions matching TRBD1. The CDR3 extends over 16 amino acids. Germline trimming cut 3 bases from V and 1 base from J; bases unmatched to any gene: 6. The germline CDR1 and CDR2 sequences are LNHNV and YYDKDF (reference sequence). CDR3: CATSSLQGLSNQPQHF. CDR3 in DNA: TGTGCCACCAGCAGCCTACAGGGGTTGAGCAATCAGCCCCAGCATTTT.

In its sample, this clone was seen a few times. V and J are TRBV19 and TRBJ2-6; D remains unclear. Trimming stripped 0 bases from V and 0 bases from J, with 6 bases between. This CDR3 has 16 amino acids. CDR1 LNHDA and CDR2 SQIVND come from the germline V gene (reference sequence). The CDR3 here is CASSIEAFSGANVLTF. The CDR3 DNA reads as TGTGCCAGTAGTATAGAGGCATTCTCTGGGGCCAACGTCCTGACTTTC.